Below are 4 T cell receptor beta chains sequenced from a single sample in a study of cytomegalovirus exposure and HLA in healthy donors. With 60 Vbeta and 13 Jbeta primers, the PCR was carried out. Measured with immunoSEQ multiplex PCR; TCRdb has only the in-frame clones, and not every one. The sample includes about 190,000 clones, around 80% of them seen just once. Sequenced sample: PBMCs. The receptors come from a male donor in good health and CMV-seronegative.

The table lists this clone with a count of one. The chain has TRBV10-3 and TRBJ2-7, with TRBD2 matching 8 bases. The CDR3 is 15 residues long. The ends lost 4 bases at V and 1 base at J; junction bases unmatched: 6. Germline-derived CDR1 and CDR2 are ENHRY and SYGVKD. CDR3 coding DNA: TGTGCCATCAGTGGAGAGCGGGAGCTGTCCTACGAGCAGTACTTC. It codes for CAISGERELSYEQYF.

The chain couples TRBV10-3 to TRBJ2-3; 7 nucleotides match TRBD2. J gave up 4 bases and V 7 bases, and 8 bases lay outside the gene matches. This CDR3 has 14 amino acids. Germline V gene lookup returns CDR1 ENHRY and CDR2 SYGVKD. CDR3 sequence: CAIMSSGVSDTQYF. DNA of the CDR3: TGTGCCATCATGTCGAGCGGGGTATCAGATACGCAGTATTTT.

The chain recombines TRBV7-9 with TRBJ2-7; D is ambiguous. V was shortened by 8 bases and J by 0 bases, with 11 bases between the two germline ends. Germline V gene lookup returns CDR1 SEHNR and CDR2 FQNEAQ (reference sequence). The CDR3 contains 13 residues. The CDR3 region is CASSGFSSYEQYF. The CDR3 DNA reads as TGTGCCAGCTCCGGTTTTAGCTCCTACGAGCAGTACTTC.

In nucleotides, the CDR3 is TGTGCCAGCAGCTCAGGACAGGGTGGCTCCTACGAGCAGTACTTC. The encoded protein is CASSSGQGGSYEQYF. The chain is built from TRBV7-8 and TRBJ2-7, with TRBD1 identical over 8 bases. Germline V gene sequence: CDR1 SGHVS, CDR2 FQNEAQ. The CDR3 loop spans 15 amino acids. Germline trimming cut 4 bases from V and 0 bases from J; bases unmatched to any gene: 5.